This is a list of T cell receptor beta chains from one sample in a study of T cells after yellow fever vaccination. TCRdb recomputed calls from the 5' RACE reads with MiXCR, one row per CDR3 protein. This table holds around 100,000 distinct CDR3 sequences, roughly 8.9% found once. Source: CD8+ T cells sorted from PBMCs, taken 45 days after the yellow fever booster vaccination. The receptors originated from a young man who received the YFV17D yellow fever vaccine. Each CDR3 is given with its conserved first and last residue. The order of the fields is D gene, clone size, V gene, J gene, CDR3 protein, CDR3 DNA. A D gene is named only where the DNA matches it firmly. The size entry is marked missing in some rows and otherwise reads once, few, many or a size class.

TRBD1,many,TRBV4-3,TRBJ2-2,CASSLRTGGGELFF,TGCGCCAGCAGCCTCCGGACAGGGGGAGGGGAGCTGTTTTTT
-,many,TRBV20-1,TRBJ2-1,CSARVALSSYNEQFF,TGCAGTGCTAGAGTGGCGCTGAGCTCCTACAATGAGCAGTTCTTC
-,-,TRBV2,TRBJ2-1,CASSQGYYNEQFF,TGTGCCAGCAGCCAGGGGTATTACAATGAGCAGTTCTTC
-,many,TRBV27,TRBJ2-7,CASSSGGNEQYF,TGTGCCAGCAGTTCCGGGGGTAACGAGCAGTACTTC
TRBD2,few,TRBV29-1,TRBJ2-1,CSVEALLATLNEQFF,TGCAGCGTTGAGGCACTACTAGCGACTTTGAATGAGCAGTTCTTC
TRBD2,few,TRBV4-3,TRBJ2-1,CASSQDPSGITAGRNEQFF,TGCGCCAGCAGCCAAGACCCCAGCGGGATAACCGCTGGGAGGAATGAGCAGTTCTTC
-,many,TRBV9,TRBJ2-2,CASTRHTGELFF,TGTGCCAGCACCCGACACACCGGGGAGCTGTTTTTT
-,many,TRBV4-3,TRBJ2-1,CASSPKVWESSYNEQFF,TGCGCCAGCAGCCCGAAGGTCTGGGAGAGCTCCTACAATGAGCAGTTCTTC
TRBD1,many,TRBV5-1,TRBJ1-1,CASSQIRDRGNTEAFF,TGCGCCAGCAGCCAGATTCGGGACAGGGGGAACACTGAAGCTTTCTTT
-,many,TRBV11-2,TRBJ2-1,CASSLSRDPYYNEQFF,TGTGCCAGCAGCTTATCCCGGGATCCGTACTACAATGAGCAGTTCTTC
TRBD2,few,TRBV30,TRBJ2-1,CAWQTSGLYNEQFF,TGTGCCTGGCAGACTAGCGGGCTCTACAATGAGCAGTTCTTC
-,many,TRBV6-2/TRBV6-3,TRBJ1-5,CASSTQGINQPQHF,TGTGCCAGCAGTACGCAGGGAATCAATCAGCCCCAGCATTTT
-,many,TRBV5-1,TRBJ2-3,CASSLMELISDTQYF,TGCGCCAGCAGCTTAATGGAGTTAATATCAGATACGCAGTATTTT
-,many,TRBV30,TRBJ2-1,CAWKGSSSYNEQFF,TGTGCCTGGAAGGGGAGCAGCTCCTACAATGAGCAGTTCTTC
-,few,TRBV28,TRBJ2-3,CASSFRASSRDTQYF,TGTGCCAGCAGTTTCAGGGCCAGCTCTAGAGATACGCAGTATTTT
-,many,TRBV5-6,TRBJ2-2,CASSLGAGELFF,TGTGCCAGCAGCTTAGGAGCGGGGGAGCTGTTTTTT
TRBD2,many,TRBV10-2,TRBJ2-1,CASSGLAGGQNEQFF,TGCGCCAGCAGTGGCCTAGCGGGAGGGCAGAATGAGCAGTTCTTC
-,many,TRBV29-1,TRBJ2-7,CSVAEGHTYEQYF,TGCAGCGTTGCGGAGGGACACACCTACGAGCAGTACTTC
-,-,TRBV10-3,TRBJ2-7,CAISEPSHYEQYF,TGTGCCATCAGTGAGCCTTCCCACTACGAGCAGTACTTC
TRBD2,many,TRBV12-3/TRBV12-4,TRBJ2-3,CASSLGTGGADTQYF,TGTGCCAGCAGTTTAGGTACGGGAGGCGCAGATACGCAGTATTTT
-,many,TRBV28,TRBJ2-5,CASSLDGEETQYF,TGTGCCAGCAGTTTGGACGGAGAAGAGACCCAGTACTTC
TRBD2,many,TRBV2,TRBJ2-1,CASIRSGLAVPDEQFF,TGTGCCAGCATACGGTCCGGACTAGCGGTTCCGGATGAGCAGTTCTTC